This paragraph reports one T cell receptor beta chain. Profiled with immunoSEQ multiplex PCR; TCRdb holds only in-frame clones, not every one. The repertoire consists of just over 45,000 clones, with roughly four fifths occurring once and the leading ten covering about 0.41%. J gave up 2 bases and V 1 base, and 10 bases lay outside the gene matches. Per the germline V gene, CDR1 is SGHRS and CDR2 is YFSETQ. The CDR3 runs to 17 residues. This specimen comes from a study of fetal regulatory T cell absence and autoimmunity. The V gene is TRBV5-1, the J gene TRBJ2-3; 7 nucleotides match TRBD2. Sequencing used cord blood. This receptor was obtained from a newborn boy with IPEX syndrome. The CDR3 is CASSLFGGGPFTDTQYF. The CDR3 region has the DNA TGCGCCAGCAGCTTGTTCGGCGGGGGACCCTTCACAGATACGCAGTATTTT. The entire variable domain, with the rest obtained from reference TRBV5-1 and TRBJ2-3, is as follows: KAGVTQTPRYLIKTRGQQVTLSCSPISGHRSVSWYQQTPGQGLQFLFEYFSETQRNKGNFPGRFSGRQFSNSRSEMNVSTLELGDSALYLCASSLFGGGPFTDTQYFGPGTRLTVL.